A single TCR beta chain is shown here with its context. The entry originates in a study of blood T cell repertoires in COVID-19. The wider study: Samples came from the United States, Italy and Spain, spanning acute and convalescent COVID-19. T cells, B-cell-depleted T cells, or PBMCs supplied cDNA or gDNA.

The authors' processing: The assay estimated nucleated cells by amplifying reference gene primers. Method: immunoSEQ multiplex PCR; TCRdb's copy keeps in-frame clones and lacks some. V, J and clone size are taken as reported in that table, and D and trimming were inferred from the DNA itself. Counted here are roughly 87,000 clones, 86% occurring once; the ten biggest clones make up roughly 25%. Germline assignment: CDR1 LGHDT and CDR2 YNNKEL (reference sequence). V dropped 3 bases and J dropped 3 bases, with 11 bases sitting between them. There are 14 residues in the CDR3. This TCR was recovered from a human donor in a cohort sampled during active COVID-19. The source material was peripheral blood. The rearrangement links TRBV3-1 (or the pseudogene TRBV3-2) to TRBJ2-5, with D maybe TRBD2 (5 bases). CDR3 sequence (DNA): TGTGCCAGCAGCCACGGACTCATGAAAGAGACCCAGTACTTC. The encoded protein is CASSHGLMKETQYF.